These 25 T cell receptor beta chains originate from one sample sequenced in a study of early T cells in non-severe SARS-CoV-2 infection. MiXCR, run by TCRdb on the 5' RACE reads, gives a single entry per CDR3 protein. The data show around 66,000 distinct CDR3 sequences, with 5.9% seen just once and more than 3% held by the top ten. Sequencing used whole blood, obtained at baseline. These receptors were collected from an adult who was a healthcare worker with PCR-confirmed SARS-CoV-2 infection or an uninfected control (not recorded which).

This clonotype has a count of ten or more. The genes are TRBV9 and TRBJ2-7, with 9 bases that match TRBD1. After removal of 4 bases from V and 6 bases from J, the junction contained 5 bases not matched to a gene. The CDR3 runs 13 residues. Germline V CDR1 and CDR2: SGDLS, YYNGEE. The chain's CDR3 is CASSPRQGGEQYF. CDR3 nucleotide sequence: TGTGCCAGCAGCCCACGACAGGGGGGCGAGCAGTACTTC.

This clonotype was seen ten or more times. The rearrangement links TRBV7-6 to TRBJ2-1; TRBD2 agrees at 8 bases. This CDR3 comprises 16 residues. Germline values: CDR1 SGHVS, CDR2 FNYEAQ. Losses at the gene ends were 1 base for V and 7 bases for J; bases not matched to a gene: 9. DNA for the CDR3: TGTGCCAGCAGCTTAGTATCCGGGAGGGCCGGTAATGAGCAGTTCTTC. Translated, it gives CASSLVSGRAGNEQFF.

This clonotype was seen repeatedly, ten times or more. The chain carries TRBV5-6 and TRBJ2-1, with 7 bases identical to TRBD2. Germline CDR1 and CDR2: SGHDT and YYEEEE. V lost 5 bases and J lost 10; bases outside the gene matches: 9. The CDR3 is 13 residues long. In DNA form, the CDR3 reads TGTGCCAGCAGACACGCGGGCGGGAGCGAGCAGTTCTTC. As protein: CASRHAGGSEQFF.

This clonotype was counted many times. This chain uses TRBV15 with TRBJ2-5; TRBD1 matches 8 bases. The CDR3 length is 15 residues. Trimming took 2 bases from V and 4 from J; bases not matched to a gene: 6. The germline V gene has CDR1 LNHNV and CDR2 YYDKDF (reference sequence). CDR3 protein: CATSRSLQGAETQYF. CDR3 bases: TGTGCCACCAGCAGATCTCTGCAGGGGGCAGAGACCCAGTACTTC.

Ten or more counts support this clonotype. The chain couples TRBV28 to TRBJ2-7, with D tentatively TRBD2 (6 bases). This CDR3 region has 13 residues. Trimming took off 3 bases at V and 6 bases at J, with 12 bases between the two ends. Germline V lookup: CDR1 MDHEN, CDR2 SYDVKM. The CDR3 DNA is TGTGCCAGCAGTTTCCCCACTAGCCCCGAGCAGTACTTC. Its translation is CASSFPTSPEQYF.

In its sample, this clonotype was seen many times. This chain uses TRBV6-5 with TRBJ1-5; tentative D call: TRBD1 (5 bases). The germline V gene has CDR1 MNHEY and CDR2 SVGAGI. The CDR3 has 13 amino acids. Trimming removed 5 bases at V and 11 bases at J, with 16 bases between. CDR3 DNA sequence: TGTGCCAGCAGTAGGGTCACAGGCGATACCCAGCATTTT. This codes for CASSRVTGDTQHF.

This chain joins TRBV6-1 and TRBJ2-7; D uncertain. The length of the CDR3 is 11 residues. V was clipped by 3 bases and J by 7 bases, with 7 bases between them. The V gene's germline CDR1 is MNHNS and CDR2 SASEGT. CDR3 in DNA: TGTGCCAGCAGTGATTGGGTTGAGCAGTACTTC. Protein: CASSDWVEQYF.

This clonotype was seen ten or more times. The CDR3 spells CASRLVGPNEQFF. The CDR3 DNA reads TGTGCAAGTCGCTTAGTAGGTCCAAATGAGCAGTTCTTC. The chain couples TRBV12-2 to TRBJ2-1. TRBV12-2 is a listed pseudogene. CDR3 length equals 13 residues.

The table lists this clonotype with many counts. The J gene is TRBJ1-5, the V gene TRBV12-3 or TRBV12-4, with 7 bases matching TRBD1. V dropped 9 bases and J dropped 6; count of bases not matched to a gene: 5. CDR3 length equals 12 residues. This CDR3 is CASNRGPQPQHF. CDR3 nucleotide sequence: TGTGCCAGTAATAGGGGGCCTCAGCCCCAGCATTTT.

A few counts support this clonotype. V usage is TRBV6-2 or TRBV6-3 and J usage is TRBJ2-2; TRBD2 aligns across 7 bases. The CDR3 is 14 amino acids. The V segment lost 4 bases and the J segment 4 bases; nucleotides outside the gene matches: 3. CDR1 and CDR2 (germline): MNHEY, SVGEGT. Written as DNA, the CDR3 is TGTGCCAGCAGTTCTCGGGAGGCCACCGGGGAGCTGTTTTTT. It codes for CASSSREATGELFF.

This clonotype was detected ten times or more. The CDR3 nucleotides read TGTGCCAGCTCACCCTGGACTAGCGGGAGGGGATTTCCTTCCTACGAGCAGTACTTC. Translating gives CASSPWTSGRGFPSYEQYF. The chain recombines TRBV18 with TRBJ2-7, with TRBD2 identical over 15 bases. This CDR3 is built from 19 residues. Looked up from germline, CDR1 is KGHSH and CDR2 is LQKENI. V was pared by 3 bases and J by 1 base, with 10 bases of the junction left unmatched.

This clonotype was counted at least ten times. This chain joins TRBV28 and TRBJ2-3; D uncertain. The germline V gene encodes CDR1 MDHEN and CDR2 SYDVKM. The CDR3 length is 17 residues. The V end was cut by 6 bases, the J end by 2 bases, with 21 bases between. This CDR3 reads CASSPHLTDTPTDTQYF. CDR3 DNA: TGTGCCAGCAGCCCTCACTTGACCGACACCCCCACAGATACGCAGTATTTT.

The chain combines TRBV7-8 with TRBJ2-4, with unresolved D. Trimming removed 4 bases at V and 2 bases at J, with 6 bases between. Per the germline V gene, CDR1 is SGHVS and CDR2 is FQNEAQ. The CDR3 contains 13 residues. The chain's CDR3 is CASSSPSKNIQYF. The CDR3 region has the DNA TGTGCCAGCAGCTCCCCATCCAAAAACATTCAGTACTTC.

This clonotype was picked up many times. The chain joins TRBV12-3 or TRBV12-4 to TRBJ2-5; TRBD2 aligns across 15 bases. The J segment lost 4 bases and the V segment lost 5 bases, leaving 5 bases of the junction unmatched. This CDR3 is 16 amino acids long. CDR3: CASSPGTSGRTETQYF. The DNA of the CDR3 is TGTGCCAGCAGTCCCGGGACTAGCGGGAGGACAGAGACCCAGTACTTC.

The V gene is TRBV15, the J gene TRBJ2-2; D not resolved. Germline-derived CDR1 and CDR2 are LNHNV and YYDKDF (reference sequence). V was trimmed by 5 bases and J by 0 bases, leaving 10 bases between them. This CDR3 has 15 residues. CDR3 sequence reads: CATSPRLSNTGELFF. Here the CDR3 DNA reads TGTGCCACCAGCCCTCGACTCTCGAACACCGGGGAGCTGTTTTTT.

The chain combines TRBV19 with TRBJ1-2, with D unresolved. In germline, CDR1 is LNHDA, CDR2 SQIVND (reference sequence). The CDR3 runs 13 residues. The germline V and J ends were trimmed by 3 bases and 4 bases, with 9 bases remaining between them. DNA for the CDR3: TGTGCCAGTAGTATGAACGAGTTCTATGGCTACACCTTC. Amino acids: CASSMNEFYGYTF.

This clonotype has more than one count but fewer than ten. The chain has TRBV12-3 or TRBV12-4 and TRBJ2-3; D may be TRBD1 (5 bases). This CDR3 comprises 15 residues. V was trimmed by 2 bases and J by 6 bases, leaving 15 bases between them. DNA of the CDR3: TGTGCCAGCAGTTTAAGGGGCCCAGGCTTCGATACGCAGTATTTT. Its protein product is CASSLRGPGFDTQYF.

This clonotype was picked up many times. J is TRBJ1-1 and V is TRBV10-3; 7 positions agree with TRBD1. Looked up from germline, CDR1 is ENHRY and CDR2 is SYGVKD. The length of the CDR3 is 14 residues. Trimming cost V 4 bases and J 6 bases; bases outside gene matches: 8. CDR3: CAISGRKGASEAFF. CDR3 coding DNA: TGTGCCATCAGTGGTAGAAAGGGGGCCTCTGAAGCTTTCTTT.

This clonotype was counted a few times. V is TRBV21-1 and J is TRBJ1-5; the table's D gene call, TRBD1, was not cross checked with the DNA. TRBV21-1 corresponds to a pseudogene. The CDR3 covers 18 residues. The CDR3, as DNA: TGTGCCAGCAGCCGCGCGACCGGGACACAAGACAGCAATCAGCCCCAGCATTTT. Its translation is CASSRATGTQDSNQPQHF.

The chain combines TRBV15 with TRBJ2-1; perhaps TRBD2 as D (6 bases). There are 16 residues in the CDR3. Between the trimmed V and J ends, which lost 0 bases and 1 base, there was a span of 10 bases. The germline gives CDR1 LNHNV, CDR2 YYDKDF (reference sequence). Here the CDR3 DNA reads TGTGCCACCAGCAGAGATATCGGGGGTTCCTACAATGAGCAGTTCTTC. It codes for CATSRDIGGSYNEQFF.

This clonotype was detected many times. The rearrangement joins TRBV29-1 to TRBJ1-1; D perhaps matches TRBD1 (6 bases). The ends were cut back, 0 bases at V and 3 bases at J, with 8 bases in the middle. CDR3 size: 13 residues. CDR1 is SQVTM, CDR2 ANQGSEA, per germline. The CDR3 sequence: CSVEEGHHTEAFF. CDR3 sequence (DNA): TGCAGCGTTGAAGAGGGACACCACACTGAAGCTTTCTTT.

This chain connects TRBV6-1 to TRBJ2-1; D gene unclear. The germline V and J ends were trimmed by 0 bases and 9 bases, with 12 bases remaining between them. Germline V lookup: CDR1 MNHNS, CDR2 SASEGT. This CDR3 is built from 14 residues. The CDR3 protein is CASSEASVLGEQFF. For the CDR3, the DNA is TGTGCCAGCAGTGAAGCTTCCGTGCTAGGTGAGCAGTTCTTC.

The chain uses TRBV12-3 or TRBV12-4 and TRBJ2-5; D call uncertain. The CDR3 sequence is 13 residues long. V was shortened by 3 bases and J by 2 bases, with 7 bases between the two germline ends. Here the CDR3 reads CASSFGRQETQYF. DNA of the CDR3: TGTGCCAGCAGTTTTGGCAGACAAGAGACCCAGTACTTC.

This clonotype was counted ten times or more. The V call is TRBV14, the J call TRBJ2-1; no firm D call. The germline V gene encodes CDR1 SGHDN and CDR2 FVKESK. With 2 bases removed from V and 0 bases from J, the gap between germline ends came to 8 bases. The CDR3 extends over 15 amino acids. The CDR3 loop reads CASSQHYPSYNEQFF. CDR3 nucleotides: TGTGCCAGCAGCCAACACTACCCCTCCTACAATGAGCAGTTCTTC.

This clonotype has a count of ten or more. This rearrangement joins TRBV10-3 to TRBJ2-2, with unresolved D. The germline CDR1 and CDR2 sequences are ENHRY and SYGVKD. The ends were cut back, 0 bases at V and 5 bases at J, with 7 bases in the middle. The CDR3 is 14 residues long. CDR3: CAISESRGTGELFF. Written as DNA, the CDR3 is TGTGCCATCAGTGAGTCTAGAGGAACCGGGGAGCTGTTTTTT.